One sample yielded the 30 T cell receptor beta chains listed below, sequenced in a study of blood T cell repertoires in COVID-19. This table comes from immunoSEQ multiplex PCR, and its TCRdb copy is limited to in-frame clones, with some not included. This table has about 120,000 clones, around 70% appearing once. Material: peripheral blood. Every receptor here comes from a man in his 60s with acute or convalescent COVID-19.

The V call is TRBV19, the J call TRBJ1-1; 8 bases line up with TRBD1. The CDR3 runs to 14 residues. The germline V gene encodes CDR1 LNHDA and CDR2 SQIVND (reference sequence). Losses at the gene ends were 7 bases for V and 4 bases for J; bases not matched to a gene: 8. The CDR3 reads CASTAGGRGTEAFF. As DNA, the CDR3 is TGTGCCAGTACGGCAGGGGGCAGGGGCACTGAAGCTTTCTTT.

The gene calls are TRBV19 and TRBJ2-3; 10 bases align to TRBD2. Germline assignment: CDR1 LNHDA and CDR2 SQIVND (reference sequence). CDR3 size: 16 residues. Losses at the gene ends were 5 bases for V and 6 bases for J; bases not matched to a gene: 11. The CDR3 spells CASSSGTSASMDTQYF. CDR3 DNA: TGTGCCAGTAGTTCAGGGACTAGCGCATCCATGGATACGCAGTATTTT.

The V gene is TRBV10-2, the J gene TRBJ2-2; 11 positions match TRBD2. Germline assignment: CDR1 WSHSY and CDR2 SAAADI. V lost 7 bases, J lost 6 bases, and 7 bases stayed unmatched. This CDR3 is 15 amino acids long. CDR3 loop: CASIPGLAEAGELFF. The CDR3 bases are TGCGCCAGCATTCCGGGACTAGCGGAGGCCGGGGAGCTGTTTTTT.

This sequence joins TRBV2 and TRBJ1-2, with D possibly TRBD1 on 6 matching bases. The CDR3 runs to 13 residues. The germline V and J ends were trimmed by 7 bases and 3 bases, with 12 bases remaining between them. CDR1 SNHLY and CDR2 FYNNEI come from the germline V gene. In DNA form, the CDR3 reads TGTGCCAGCAATCTACAGGGAGACTATGGCTACACCTTC. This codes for CASNLQGDYGYTF. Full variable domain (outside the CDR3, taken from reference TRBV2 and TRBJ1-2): EPEVTQTPSHQVTQMGQEVILRCVPISNHLYFYWYRQILGQKVEFLVSFYNNEISEKSEIFDDQFSVERPDGSNFTLKIRSTKLEDSAMYFCASNLQGDYGYTFGSGTRLTVV.

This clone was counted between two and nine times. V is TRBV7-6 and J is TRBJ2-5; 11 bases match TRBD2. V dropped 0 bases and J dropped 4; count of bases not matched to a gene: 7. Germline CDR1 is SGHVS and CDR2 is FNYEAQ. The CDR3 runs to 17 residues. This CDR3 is CASSLAPSGGIVETQYF. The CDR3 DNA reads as TGTGCCAGCAGCTTAGCACCTAGCGGGGGGATCGTAGAGACCCAGTACTTC.

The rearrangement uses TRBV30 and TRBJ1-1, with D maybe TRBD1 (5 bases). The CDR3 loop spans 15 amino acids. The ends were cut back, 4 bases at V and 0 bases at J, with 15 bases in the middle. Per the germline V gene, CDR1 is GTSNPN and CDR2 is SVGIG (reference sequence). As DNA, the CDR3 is TGTGCCTGGACTTCAGGGAACCTCATGAACACTGAAGCTTTCTTT. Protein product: CAWTSGNLMNTEAFF.

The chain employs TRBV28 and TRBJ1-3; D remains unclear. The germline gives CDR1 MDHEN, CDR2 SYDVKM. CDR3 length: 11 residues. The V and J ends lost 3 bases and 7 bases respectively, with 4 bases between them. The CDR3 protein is CASSFSNTIYF. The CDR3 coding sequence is TGTGCCAGCAGTTTTTCGAACACCATATATTTT.

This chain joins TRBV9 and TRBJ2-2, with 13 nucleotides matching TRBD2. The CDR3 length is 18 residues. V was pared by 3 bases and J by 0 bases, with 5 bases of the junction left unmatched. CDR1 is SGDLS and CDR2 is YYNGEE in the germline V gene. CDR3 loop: CASSAFGTSGTNTGELFF. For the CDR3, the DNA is TGTGCCAGCAGCGCATTTGGGACTAGCGGGACGAACACCGGGGAGCTGTTTTTT.

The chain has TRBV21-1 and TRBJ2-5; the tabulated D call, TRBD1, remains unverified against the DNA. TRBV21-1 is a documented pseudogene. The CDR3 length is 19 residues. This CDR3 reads CASSKECGQGIYLQETQYF. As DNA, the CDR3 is TGTGCCAGCAGCAAAGAATGTGGCCAGGGGATCTACCTCCAAGAGACCCAGTACTTC.

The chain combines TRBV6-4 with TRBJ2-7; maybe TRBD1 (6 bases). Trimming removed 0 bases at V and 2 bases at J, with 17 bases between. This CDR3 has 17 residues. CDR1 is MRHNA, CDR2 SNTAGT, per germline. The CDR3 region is CASSDSETMDRTYEQYF. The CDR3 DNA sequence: TGTGCCAGCAGTGACTCTGAAACTATGGACAGAACCTACGAGCAGTACTTC.

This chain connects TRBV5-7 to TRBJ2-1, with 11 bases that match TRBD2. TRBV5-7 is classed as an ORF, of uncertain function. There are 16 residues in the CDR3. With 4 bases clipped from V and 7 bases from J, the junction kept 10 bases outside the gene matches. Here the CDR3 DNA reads TGTGCCAGCAGCCTCCAAGGACTAGCGGGTTTAAATGAGCAGTTCTTC. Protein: CASSLQGLAGLNEQFF.

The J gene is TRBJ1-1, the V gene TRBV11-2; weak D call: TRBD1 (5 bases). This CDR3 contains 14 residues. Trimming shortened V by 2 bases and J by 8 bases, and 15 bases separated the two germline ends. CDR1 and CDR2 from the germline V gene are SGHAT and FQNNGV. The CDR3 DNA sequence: TGTGCCAGCAGCTTATTCAGGGAAATGGGCGAAGCTTTCTTT. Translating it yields CASSLFREMGEAFF.

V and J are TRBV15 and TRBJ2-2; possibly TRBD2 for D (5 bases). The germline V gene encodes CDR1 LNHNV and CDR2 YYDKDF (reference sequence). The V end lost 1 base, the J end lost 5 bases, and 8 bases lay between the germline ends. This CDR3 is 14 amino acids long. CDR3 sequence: CATSRGTDTGELFF. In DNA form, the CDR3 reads TGTGCCACCAGCAGAGGGACTGATACCGGGGAGCTGTTTTTT.

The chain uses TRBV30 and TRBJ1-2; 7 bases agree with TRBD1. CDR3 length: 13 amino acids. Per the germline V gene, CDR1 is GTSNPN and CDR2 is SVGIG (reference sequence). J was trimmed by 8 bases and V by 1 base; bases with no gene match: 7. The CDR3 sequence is CAWSERGPQGYTF. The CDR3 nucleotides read TGTGCCTGGAGTGAAAGGGGGCCGCAGGGCTACACCTTC.

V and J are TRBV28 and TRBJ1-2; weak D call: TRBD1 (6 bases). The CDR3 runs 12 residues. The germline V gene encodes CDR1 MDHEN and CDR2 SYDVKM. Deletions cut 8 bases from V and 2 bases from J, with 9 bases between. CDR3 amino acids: CASQTGNYGYTF. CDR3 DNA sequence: TGTGCCAGCCAGACAGGAAACTATGGCTACACCTTC.

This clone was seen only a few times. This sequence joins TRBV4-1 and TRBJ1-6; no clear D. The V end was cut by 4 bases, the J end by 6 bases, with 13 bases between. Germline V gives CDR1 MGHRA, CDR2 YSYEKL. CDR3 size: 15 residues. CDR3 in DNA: TGCGCCAGCAGCCCCGAAACCTCGGGTAATTCACCCCTCCACTTT. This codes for CASSPETSGNSPLHF.

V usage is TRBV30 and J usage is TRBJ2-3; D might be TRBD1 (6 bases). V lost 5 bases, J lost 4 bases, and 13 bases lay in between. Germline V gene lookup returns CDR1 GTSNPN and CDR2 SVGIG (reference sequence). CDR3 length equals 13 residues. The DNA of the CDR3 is TGTGCCTGGGGGAAGTGGGGGCCAGATACGCAGTATTTT. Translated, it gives CAWGKWGPDTQYF.

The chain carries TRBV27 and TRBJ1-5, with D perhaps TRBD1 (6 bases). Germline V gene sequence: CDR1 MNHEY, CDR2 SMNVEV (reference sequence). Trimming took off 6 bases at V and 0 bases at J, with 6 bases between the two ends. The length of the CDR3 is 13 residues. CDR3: CASRGHSNQPQHF. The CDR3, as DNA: TGTGCCAGCAGGGGACATAGCAATCAGCCCCAGCATTTT.

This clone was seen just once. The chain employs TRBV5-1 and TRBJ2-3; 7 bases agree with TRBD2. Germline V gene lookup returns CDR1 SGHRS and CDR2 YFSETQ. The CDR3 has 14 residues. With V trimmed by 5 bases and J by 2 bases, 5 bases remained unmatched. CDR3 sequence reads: CASSASGFTDTQYF. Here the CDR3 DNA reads TGCGCCAGCAGTGCTAGCGGCTTCACAGATACGCAGTATTTT.

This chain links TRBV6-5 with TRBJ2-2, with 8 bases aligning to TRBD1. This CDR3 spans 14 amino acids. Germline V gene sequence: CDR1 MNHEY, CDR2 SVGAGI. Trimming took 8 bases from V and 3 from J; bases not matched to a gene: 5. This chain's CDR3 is CASQRGQDTGELFF. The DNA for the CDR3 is TGTGCCAGCCAAAGGGGACAGGACACCGGGGAGCTGTTTTTT.

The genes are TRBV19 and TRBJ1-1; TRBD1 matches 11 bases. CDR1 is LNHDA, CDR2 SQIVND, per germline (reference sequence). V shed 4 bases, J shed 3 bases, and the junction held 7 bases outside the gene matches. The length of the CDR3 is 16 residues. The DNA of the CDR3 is TGTGCCAGTAGTACCCCCGGGACAGGGGGTCACACTGAAGCTTTCTTT. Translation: CASSTPGTGGHTEAFF.

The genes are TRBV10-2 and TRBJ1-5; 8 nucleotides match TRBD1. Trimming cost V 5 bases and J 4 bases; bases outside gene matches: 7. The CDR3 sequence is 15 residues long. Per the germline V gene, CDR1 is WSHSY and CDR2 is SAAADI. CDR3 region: CASSPGTGKNQPQHF. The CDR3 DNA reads TGCGCCAGCAGTCCAGGGACAGGCAAGAATCAGCCCCAGCATTTT.

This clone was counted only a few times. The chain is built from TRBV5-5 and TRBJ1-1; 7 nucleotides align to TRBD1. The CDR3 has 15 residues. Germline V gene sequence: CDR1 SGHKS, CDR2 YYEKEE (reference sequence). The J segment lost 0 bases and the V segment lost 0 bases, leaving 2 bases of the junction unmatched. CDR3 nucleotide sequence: TGTGCCAGCAGCTTGGAGGGACAGCTGAACACTGAAGCTTTCTTT. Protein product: CASSLEGQLNTEAFF.

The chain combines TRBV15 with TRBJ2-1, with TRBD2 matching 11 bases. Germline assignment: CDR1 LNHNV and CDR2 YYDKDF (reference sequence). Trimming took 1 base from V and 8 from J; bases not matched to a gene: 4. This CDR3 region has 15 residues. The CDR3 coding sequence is TGTGCCACCAGCAGAGTAGCGGGGGGGCCTCATGAGCAGTTCTTC. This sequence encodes CATSRVAGGPHEQFF.

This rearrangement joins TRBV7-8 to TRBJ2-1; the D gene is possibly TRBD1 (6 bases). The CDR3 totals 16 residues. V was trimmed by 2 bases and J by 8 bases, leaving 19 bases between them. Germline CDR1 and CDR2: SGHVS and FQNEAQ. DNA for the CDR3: TGTGCCAGCAGCTTATTGGGGGCTTTGTCAGCAGATGAGCAGTTCTTC. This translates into CASSLLGALSADEQFF. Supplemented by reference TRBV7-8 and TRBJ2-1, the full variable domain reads GAGVSQSPRYKVAKRGQDVALRCDPISGHVSLFWYQQALGQGPEFLTYFQNEAQLDKSGLPSDRFFAERPEGSVSTLKIQRTQQEDSAVYLCASSLLGALSADEQFFGPGTRLTVL.

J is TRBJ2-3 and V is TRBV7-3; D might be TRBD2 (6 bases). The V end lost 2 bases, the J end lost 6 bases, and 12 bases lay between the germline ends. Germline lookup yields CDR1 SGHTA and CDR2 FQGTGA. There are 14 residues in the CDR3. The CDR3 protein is CASSLGPSADTQYF. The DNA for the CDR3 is TGTGCCAGCAGCTTAGGTCCTAGCGCCGATACGCAGTATTTT.

The CDR3 here is CASSPRGAGSLAGPYEQYF. CDR3 in DNA: TGCGCCAGCAGCCCCAGAGGGGCAGGGTCCCTAGCGGGTCCCTACGAGCAGTACTTC. V is TRBV5-1 and J is TRBJ2-7, with TRBD2 matching 8 bases. CDR1 and CDR2 from the germline V gene are SGHRS and YFSETQ. The V gene end was trimmed by 4 bases and the J gene end by 2 bases; junction bases not matched to a gene: 20. The CDR3 is 19 residues long. Full variable domain (rest looked up from reference TRBV5-1 and TRBJ2-7): KAGVTQTPRYLIKTRGQQVTLSCSPISGHRSVSWYQQTPGQGLQFLFEYFSETQRNKGNFPGRFSGRQFSNSRSEMNVSTLELGDSALYLCASSPRGAGSLAGPYEQYFGPGTRLTVT.

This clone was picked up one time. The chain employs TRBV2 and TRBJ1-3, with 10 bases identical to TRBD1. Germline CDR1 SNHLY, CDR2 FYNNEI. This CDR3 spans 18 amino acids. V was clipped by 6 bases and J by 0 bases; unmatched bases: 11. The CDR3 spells CASRGGTGASSSGNTIYF. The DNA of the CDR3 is TGTGCCAGCAGAGGGGGGACAGGGGCCTCCTCCTCTGGAAACACCATATATTTT.

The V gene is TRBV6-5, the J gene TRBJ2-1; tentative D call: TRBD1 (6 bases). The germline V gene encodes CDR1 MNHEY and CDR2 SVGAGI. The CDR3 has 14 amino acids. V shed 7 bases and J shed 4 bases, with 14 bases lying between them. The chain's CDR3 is CASKRDTGYNEQFF. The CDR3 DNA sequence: TGTGCCAGCAAGAGGGACACCGGTTACAATGAGCAGTTCTTC.

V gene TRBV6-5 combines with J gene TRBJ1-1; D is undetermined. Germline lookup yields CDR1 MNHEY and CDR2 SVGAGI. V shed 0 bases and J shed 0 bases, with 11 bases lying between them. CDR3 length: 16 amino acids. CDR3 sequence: CASSYSSADMNTEAFF. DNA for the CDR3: TGTGCCAGCAGTTACTCGTCGGCAGACATGAACACTGAAGCTTTCTTT.